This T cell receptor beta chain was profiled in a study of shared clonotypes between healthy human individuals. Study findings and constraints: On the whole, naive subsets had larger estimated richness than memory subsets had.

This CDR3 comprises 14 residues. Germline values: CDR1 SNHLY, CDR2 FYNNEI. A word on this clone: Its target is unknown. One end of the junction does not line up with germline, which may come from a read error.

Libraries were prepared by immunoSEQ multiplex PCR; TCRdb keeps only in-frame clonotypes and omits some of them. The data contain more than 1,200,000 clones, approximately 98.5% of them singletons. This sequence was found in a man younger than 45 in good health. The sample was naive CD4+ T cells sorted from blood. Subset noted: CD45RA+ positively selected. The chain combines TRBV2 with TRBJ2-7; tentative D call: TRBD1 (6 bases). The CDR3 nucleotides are TGTGCCAGCAGTGATCCCCTTCGTCAACAGGGACGGGACTTC. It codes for CASSDPLRQQGRDF.